The 10 T cell receptor beta chains below all came from one sample that was sequenced in a study of T cell responses to AZD1222 COVID-19 vaccine. Clones were read by immunoSEQ multiplex PCR, and TCRdb kept only the in-frame ones, dropping some. Among 130,000 to 150,000 clones listed, over 85% were seen once. The source material was peripheral blood, sampled 28 days after the second AZD1222 dose. Receptor source: an adult who received the AZD1222 COVID-19 vaccine.

The chain's CDR3 is CASSKGSSGLNTGELFF. The CDR3 nucleotides read TGTGCCAGCAGCAAAGGCTCTAGCGGGCTTAACACCGGGGAGCTGTTTTTT. The V and J genes are TRBV21-1 and TRBJ2-2; TRBD2 reflects the table's D call only, with no check against the DNA. TRBV21-1 constitutes a pseudogene. This CDR3 comprises 17 residues.

This chain connects TRBV4-2 to TRBJ2-3; D not resolved. CDR3 length equals 17 residues. V gave up 1 base and J gave up 6 bases, with 20 bases separating them. Germline values: CDR1 LGHNA, CDR2 YNFKEQ. The DNA for the CDR3 is TGTGCCAGCAGCCAAGTTTTACCGCGCTCCGGATTTGATACGCAGTATTTT. Translated: CASSQVLPRSGFDTQYF.

Concerning this clone itself: Other DNA sequences within the sample encode an identical CDR3. This chain links TRBV18 with TRBJ2-7; no clear D gene. The CDR3 is made up of 13 amino acids. The germline V and J ends were trimmed by 3 bases and 0 bases, with 6 bases remaining between them. Germline lookup yields CDR1 KGHSH and CDR2 LQKENI. Here the CDR3 DNA reads TGTGCCAGCTCACCTCCCAGCTCCTACGAGCAGTACTTC. Encoded protein: CASSPPSSYEQYF. Filled out from reference TRBV18 and TRBJ2-7, the complete variable domain reads NAGVMQNPRHLVRRRGQEARLRCSPMKGHSHVYWYRQLPEEGLKFMVYLQKENIIDESGMPKERFSAEFPKEGPSILRIQQVVRGDSAAYFCASSPPSSYEQYFGPGTRLTVT.

J is TRBJ1-3 and V is TRBV3-1 (or the pseudogene TRBV3-2); no reliable D call. The CDR3 runs to 16 residues. Looked up from germline, CDR1 is LGHDT and CDR2 is YNNKEL (reference sequence). V was pared by 0 bases and J by 4 bases, with 13 bases between. This CDR3 reads CASSQDYWPGGNTIYF. Here the CDR3 DNA reads TGTGCCAGCAGCCAAGATTATTGGCCCGGGGGAAACACCATATATTTT.

The V call is TRBV19, the J call TRBJ1-4; 8 bases are a match to TRBD1. The germline V gene encodes CDR1 LNHDA and CDR2 SQIVND (reference sequence). Unmatched junction bases numbered 4, after V lost 4 bases and J lost 3 bases. The CDR3 is made up of 15 amino acids. The CDR3 bases are TGTGCCAGTAGTAAAAGACAGGGGCCTAATGAAAAACTGTTTTTT. Translated: CASSKRQGPNEKLFF.

The rearrangement uses TRBV28 and TRBJ2-7; D call uncertain. The CDR3 runs 12 residues. Germline-derived CDR1 and CDR2 are MDHEN and SYDVKM. The V gene lost 3 bases and the J gene lost 3 bases, with 6 bases spanning the gap. CDR3 sequence: CASSLTGYEQYF. The CDR3 nucleotides are TGTGCCAGCAGTTTGACGGGCTACGAGCAGTACTTC.

This clone came up a few times. The rearrangement joins TRBV2 to TRBJ1-5; D is ambiguous. Looked up from germline, CDR1 is SNHLY and CDR2 is FYNNEI. The CDR3 runs to 14 residues. V was shortened by 8 bases and J by 0 bases, with 11 bases between the two germline ends. Here the CDR3 reads CASQNRDSNQPQHF. Written as DNA, the CDR3 is TGTGCCAGCCAAAACAGAGATAGCAATCAGCCCCAGCATTTT.

The J gene is TRBJ2-7, the V gene TRBV7-2; maybe TRBD1 (8 bases). This CDR3 region has 14 residues. The germline V gene encodes CDR1 SGHTA and CDR2 FQGNSA. V dropped 5 bases and J dropped 3 bases, with 14 bases sitting between them. CDR3 loop: CASSRTGGGYEQYF. The CDR3 nucleotides are TGTGCCAGCAGCCGTACAGGGGGGGGCTACGAGCAGTACTTC.

The chain has TRBV6-2 or TRBV6-3 and TRBJ1-4, with D possibly matching TRBD1 (5 bases). V lost 6 bases and J 3 bases, leaving 11 bases between the germline ends. Germline V CDR1 and CDR2: MNHEY, SVGEGT. The CDR3 runs 14 residues. CDR3 sequence reads: CASRYRSANEKLFF. CDR3 DNA sequence: TGTGCCAGCAGGTACAGGTCAGCTAATGAAAAACTGTTTTTT.

The chain uses TRBV11-3 and TRBJ1-2, with D perhaps matching TRBD1 (5 bases). V lost 3 bases and J 8 bases, leaving 16 bases between the germline ends. The CDR3 has 14 amino acids. CDR1 SGHNT and CDR2 YENEEA come from the germline V gene. This CDR3 is CASSLGRVGNGYTF. CDR3 DNA sequence: TGTGCCAGCAGCTTGGGCAGGGTAGGAAACGGCTACACCTTC.